This T cell receptor beta chain originates from a study of T cell repertoires in cytomegalovirus infection. Points from the study as a whole: CMV carriers with the relevant HLA were identified by cumulative public TCR beta family frequency.

This CDR3 is built from 12 residues. CDR1 and CDR2 (germline): SQVTM, ANQGSEA. The V end lost 6 bases, the J end lost 5 bases, and 10 bases lay between the germline ends. As to this clonotype: Its target is not known.

TCRdb ran MiXCR on the reads and lists one entry per CDR3 protein. The data show hundreds of thousands of distinct CDR3 sequences, about 8.8% seen once. The rearrangement uses TRBV29-1 and TRBJ2-2; D is ambiguous. Sequenced sample: PBMCs. This receptor was obtained from a human donor in good health (CMV status not recorded). Some clones in this sample may be carry-over from other donors' samples. Here the CDR3 DNA reads TGCAGCGTCCCTAAGTCAACCGGGGAGCTGTTTTTT. This encodes CSVPKSTGELFF.